The T cell receptor (beta chain) under discussion was sequenced for a study of T cells in localized non-small cell lung cancer. Whole-study results and caveats: With higher T cell density in blood came longer overall survival. Owing to sequencing of a solitary tumor region, heterogeneity cannot be discounted. Appearing in adjacent lung were a median about 50 of the top 100 tumor clones. T cell clonality was highest in uninvolved adjacent lung, above tumor.

Clones were sequenced by immunoSEQ multiplex PCR, and TCRdb holds only the in-frame ones, with some missing. The data show under 95,000 clones, with more than 70% seen just once and roughly 9% held by the top ten. As regards this clone: Its antigen remains unknown.

The CDR3 runs 17 residues. V was pared by 4 bases and J by 0 bases, with 16 bases between. In germline, CDR1 is SQVTM, CDR2 ANQGSEA. Sequencing used peripheral blood, obtained before any cancer treatment. The source of this sequence is a female donor aged 60 or older with stage I lung adenocarcinoma. The V gene is TRBV29-1, the J gene TRBJ2-6; perhaps TRBD1 as D (5 bases). The CDR3 DNA reads TGCAGCGTTGCGGGTAATACAGGAAGCTCTGGGGCCAACGTCCTGACTTTC. Its translation is CSVAGNTGSSGANVLTF.